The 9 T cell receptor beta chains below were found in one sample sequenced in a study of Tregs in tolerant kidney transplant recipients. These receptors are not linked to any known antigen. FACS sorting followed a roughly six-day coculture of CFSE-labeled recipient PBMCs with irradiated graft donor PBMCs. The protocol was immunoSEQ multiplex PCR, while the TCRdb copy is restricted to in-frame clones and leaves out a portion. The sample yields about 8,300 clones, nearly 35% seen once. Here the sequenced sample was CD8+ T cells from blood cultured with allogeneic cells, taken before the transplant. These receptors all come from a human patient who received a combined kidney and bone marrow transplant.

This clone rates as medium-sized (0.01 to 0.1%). The CDR3 protein is CASRPGGDEQYF. In DNA, the CDR3 is TGTGCCAGCAGACCGGGGGGCGACGAGCAGTACTTC. This chain joins TRBV27 and TRBJ2-7; perhaps TRBD2 as D (7 bases). Germline V gene sequence: CDR1 MNHEY, CDR2 SMNVEV (reference sequence). With 6 bases removed from V and 5 bases from J, the gap between germline ends came to 11 bases. This CDR3 region has 12 residues.

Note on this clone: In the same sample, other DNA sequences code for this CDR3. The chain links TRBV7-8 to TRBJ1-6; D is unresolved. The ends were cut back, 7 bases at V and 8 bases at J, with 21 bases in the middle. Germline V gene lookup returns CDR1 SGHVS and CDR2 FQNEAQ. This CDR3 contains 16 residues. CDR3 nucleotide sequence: TGTGCCAGCACACCCTACGAGGGAGAACCCTATTCACCCCTCCACTTT. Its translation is CASTPYEGEPYSPLHF.

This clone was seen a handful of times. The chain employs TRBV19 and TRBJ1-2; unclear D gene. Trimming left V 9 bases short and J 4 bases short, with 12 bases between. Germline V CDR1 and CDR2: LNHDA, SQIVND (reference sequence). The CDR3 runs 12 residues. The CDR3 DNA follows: TGTGCCAGCAACCGTAGTATCTATGGCTACACCTTC. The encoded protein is CASNRSIYGYTF.

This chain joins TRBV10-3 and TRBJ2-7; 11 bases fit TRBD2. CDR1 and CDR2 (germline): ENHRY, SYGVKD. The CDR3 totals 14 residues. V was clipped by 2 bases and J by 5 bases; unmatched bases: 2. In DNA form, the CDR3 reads TGTGCCATCAGTGAGCCTAGCGGGGGGCACGAGCAGTACTTC. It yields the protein CAISEPSGGHEQYF.

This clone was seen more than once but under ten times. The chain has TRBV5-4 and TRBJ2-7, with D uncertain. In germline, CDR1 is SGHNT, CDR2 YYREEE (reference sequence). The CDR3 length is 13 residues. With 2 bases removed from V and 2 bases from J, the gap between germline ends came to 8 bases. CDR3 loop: CASSLDNAYEQYF. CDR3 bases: TGTGCCAGCAGCTTAGACAACGCCTACGAGCAGTACTTC.

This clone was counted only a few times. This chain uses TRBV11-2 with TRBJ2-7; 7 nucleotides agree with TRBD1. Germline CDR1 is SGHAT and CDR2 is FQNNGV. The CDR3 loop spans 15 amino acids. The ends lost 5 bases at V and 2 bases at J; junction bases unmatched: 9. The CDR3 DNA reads TGTGCCAGCAGCACCCGACAGGGTTTTGCCTACGAGCAGTACTTC. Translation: CASSTRQGFAYEQYF.

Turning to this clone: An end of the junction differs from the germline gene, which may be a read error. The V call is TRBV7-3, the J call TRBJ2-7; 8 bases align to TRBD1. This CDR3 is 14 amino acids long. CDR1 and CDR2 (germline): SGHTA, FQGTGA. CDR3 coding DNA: TGCGCCAGCAGCCAGAGTGACAGGGGCTACGAGCAGTACTTC. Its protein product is CASSQSDRGYEQYF. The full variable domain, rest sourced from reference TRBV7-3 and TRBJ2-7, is GAGVSQTPSNKVTEKGKYVELRCDPISGHTALYWYRQSLGQGPEFLIYFQGTGAADDSGLPNDRFFAVRPEGSVSTLKIQRTERGDSAVYLCASSQSDRGYEQYFGPGTRLTVT.

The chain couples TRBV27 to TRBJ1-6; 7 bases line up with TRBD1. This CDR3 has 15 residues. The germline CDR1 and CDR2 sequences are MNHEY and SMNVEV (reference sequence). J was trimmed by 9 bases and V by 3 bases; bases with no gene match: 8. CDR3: CASSFQGGGFSPLHF. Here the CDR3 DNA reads TGTGCCAGCAGTTTCCAGGGGGGCGGTTTTTCACCCCTCCACTTT.

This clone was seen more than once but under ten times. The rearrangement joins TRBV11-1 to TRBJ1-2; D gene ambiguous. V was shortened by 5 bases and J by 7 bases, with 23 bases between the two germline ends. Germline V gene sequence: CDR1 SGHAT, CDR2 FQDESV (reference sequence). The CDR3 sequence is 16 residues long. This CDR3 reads CASSPPLFTIEGGYTF. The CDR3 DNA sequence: TGTGCCAGCAGCCCCCCGCTGTTCACAATTGAGGGTGGCTACACCTTC.